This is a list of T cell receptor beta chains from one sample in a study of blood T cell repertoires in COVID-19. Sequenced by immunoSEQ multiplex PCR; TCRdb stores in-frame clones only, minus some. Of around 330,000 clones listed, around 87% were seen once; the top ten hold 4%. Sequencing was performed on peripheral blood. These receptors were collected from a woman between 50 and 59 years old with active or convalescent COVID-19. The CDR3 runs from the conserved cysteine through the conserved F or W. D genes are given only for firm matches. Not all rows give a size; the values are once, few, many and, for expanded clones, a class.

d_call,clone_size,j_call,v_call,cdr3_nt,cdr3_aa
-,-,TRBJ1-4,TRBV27,TGTGCCAGCAGTTTGTGGGGAGTTGCAACTAATGAAAAACTGTTTTTT,CASSLWGVATNEKLFF
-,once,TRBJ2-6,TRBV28,TGTGCCAGCAGTCTGCGGTCTGGGGCCAACGTCCTGACTTTC,CASSLRSGANVLTF
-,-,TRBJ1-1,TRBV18,TGTGCCACTAAACTAAGTAGGGGAATCGCTGAAGCTTTCTTT,CATKLSRGIAEAFF
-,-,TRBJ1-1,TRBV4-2,TGTGCCAGCAGCCAAGAAGTTTCGGGGATCACTGAAGCTTTCTTT,CASSQEVSGITEAFF
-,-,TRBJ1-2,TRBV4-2,TGTGCCAGCAGCCAAACCAACATCTATGGCTACACCTTC,CASSQTNIYGYTF
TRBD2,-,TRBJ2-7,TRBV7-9,TGTGCCAGCAGCCTCTGGACTAGCGGGAGTTATTACAACTACGAGCAGTACTTC,CASSLWTSGSYYNYEQYF
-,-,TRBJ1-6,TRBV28,TGTGCCAGCAGATTTCAAGGGAGTGGGAATAATTCACCCCTCCACTTT,CASRFQGSGNNSPLHF
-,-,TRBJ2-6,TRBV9,TGTGCCAGCAGCGGACACTCTGGGGCCAACGTCCTGACTTTC,CASSGHSGANVLTF
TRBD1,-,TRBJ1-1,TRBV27,TGTGCCAGCAGTTTGGGACAGAAGAGCACTGAAGCTTTCTTT,CASSLGQKSTEAFF
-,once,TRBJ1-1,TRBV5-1,TGCGCCAGCAGTTACCAGGGGTTTAAGAACACTGAAGCTTTCTTT,CASSYQGFKNTEAFF
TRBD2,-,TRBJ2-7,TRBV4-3,TGCGCCAGCAGCCAAGATGAGACTAGCGGGGCCTACGAGCAGTACTTC,CASSQDETSGAYEQYF
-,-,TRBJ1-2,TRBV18,TGTGCCAGCTCACCACAACCCTTTTATACTTCAAACTATGGCTACACCTTC,CASSPQPFYTSNYGYTF
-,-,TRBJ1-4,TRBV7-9,TGTGCCAGCAGCTTGTCAGGGGAGGAAAAACTGTTTTTT,CASSLSGEEKLFF
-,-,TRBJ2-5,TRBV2,TGTGCCAGCAGGGAGACAGGACCTCAAGAGACCCAGTACTTC,CASRETGPQETQYF
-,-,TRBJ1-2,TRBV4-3,TGCGCCAGCAGCCAAGAGGCCAGCGCTAACTATGGCTACACCTTC,CASSQEASANYGYTF
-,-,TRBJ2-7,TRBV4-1,TGCGCCAGCAGCCAAGCCTCTAGCGCTATAATCGACGAGCAGTACTTC,CASSQASSAIIDEQYF
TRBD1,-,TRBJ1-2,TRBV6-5,TGTGCCAGCAGTATACAGGGGGCTAACTATGGCTACACCTTC,CASSIQGANYGYTF
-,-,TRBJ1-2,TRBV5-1,TGCGCCAGCAGCCGCCGGACAGACAACTATGGCTACACCTTC,CASSRRTDNYGYTF
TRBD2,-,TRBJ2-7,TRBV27,TGTGCCAGCAGTTATAGCGGGGGAAGCTCCTACGAGCAGTACTTC,CASSYSGGSSYEQYF
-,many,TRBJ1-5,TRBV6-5,TGTGCCAGCAAGACGGAGCTGAGTGGCAATCAGCCCCAGCATTTT,CASKTELSGNQPQHF
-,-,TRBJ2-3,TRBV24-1,TGTGCCACCATCGACAGCTACACAGATACGCAGTATTTT,CATIDSYTDTQYF
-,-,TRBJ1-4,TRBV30,TGTGCCTGCCACCTGAGGTATTTAAATGAAAAACTGTTTTTT,CACHLRYLNEKLFF
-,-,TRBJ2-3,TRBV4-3,TGCGCCAGCAGCCAAGCTCCGGCAGATACGCAGTATTTT,CASSQAPADTQYF
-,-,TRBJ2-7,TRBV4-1,TGCGCCAGCAGCCACGGGACTCTCGAGAGCTACGAGCAGTACTTC,CASSHGTLESYEQYF
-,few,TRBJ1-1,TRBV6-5,TGTGCCAGCAGTTACCCCGCAGGGGTGAACCCAGCTTTCTTT,CASSYPAGVNPAFF
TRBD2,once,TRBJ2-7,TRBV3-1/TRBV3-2,TGTGCCAGCAGCCATGACGGGAGGGCTGAGCAGTACTTC,CASSHDGRAEQYF
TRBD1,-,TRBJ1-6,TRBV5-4,TGTGCCAGCAGTTTAGGACAGGGGCGGCATTCACCCCTCCACTTT,CASSLGQGRHSPLHF
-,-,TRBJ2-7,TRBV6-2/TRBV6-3,TGTGCCAGCAGTTACATCTGGCGGGGCTCCTACGAGCAGTACTTC,CASSYIWRGSYEQYF
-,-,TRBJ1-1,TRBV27,TGTGCCAGCAGTTTAAGGAGAGGGCCTGAAGCTTTCTTT,CASSLRRGPEAFF
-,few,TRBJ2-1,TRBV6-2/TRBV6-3,TGTGCCAGCAGTTACCAGGATATCGATGAGCAGTTCTTC,CASSYQDIDEQFF